This T cell receptor beta chain was sequenced in a study of radiotherapy plus CTLA-4 blockade in lung cancer. Study-level background: Objective responses were documented in 15% to 20% of patients, with disease control in just over 30%. Notes on the study in general: Interferon-beta, together with early blood T cell clone dynamics, reportedly best predicted response. Tumor-origin TCR clones grew in blood after radiotherapy plus ipilimumab.

Trimming left V 4 bases short and J 6 bases short, with 11 bases between. The CDR3 totals 13 residues. Germline V gene data show CDR1 as PRHDT and CDR2 as FYEKMQ (reference sequence). The repertoire was sequenced with immunoSEQ multiplex PCR; TCRdb's copy has only in-frame clones and lacks some. The sample comprises tens of thousands of clones, approximately 80% of which are singletons, and roughly 7% rests with the top ten. With ipilimumab providing CTLA-4 blockade, focal radiation was administered to patients who had chemo-refractory metastatic non-small-cell lung cancer. On this clone itself: Its antigen remains unknown.

The sequenced sample was peripheral blood, obtained from a patient treated with radiotherapy plus ipilimumab. This rearrangement joins TRBV13 to TRBJ2-3; tentatively, D is TRBD1 (7 bases). The clonotype originates from a human donor with non-small cell lung cancer who had a complete response to radiotherapy plus ipilimumab. CDR3 protein: CASSWRGRDTQYF. CDR3 nucleotides: TGTGCCAGCAGCTGGAGGGGGCGGGATACGCAGTATTTT.